This T cell receptor (beta chain) was sequenced in a study of cytomegalovirus exposure and HLA in healthy donors. TCRdb's copy holds only in-frame clones and misses some; the assay was immunoSEQ multiplex PCR. The repertoire includes 100,000 to 150,000 clones, roughly 93% of them detected once, and roughly 1.2% sits in the top ten. The V segment lost 3 bases and the J segment 8 bases; nucleotides outside the gene matches: 8. Per germline, CDR1 SQVTM and CDR2 ANQGSEA. The CDR3 length is 14 residues. What was sequenced was PBMCs. The genes are TRBV29-1 and TRBJ2-1; 9 bases fit TRBD1. This TCR was recovered from a woman younger than 35 in good health and CMV-seronegative. The CDR3, as DNA: TGCAGCGTTGATTCGGGACAGGGCCACGATGAGCAGTTCTTC. As protein: CSVDSGQGHDEQFF.